This T cell receptor beta chain was obtained from a study of CXCR3-negative and CXCR3-positive naive CD8 T cells. Researchers prepared the TRB cDNA libraries using 5' RACE with UMI labels. From the 5' RACE reads, TCRdb lists one entry per CDR3 protein and no DNA. The sample totals tens of thousands of distinct CDR3 sequences. A word on this clonotype: As yet, its antigen is unknown.

A CD45RO-CCR7+CD27+CD95- profile was what naive CD8+ T cells displayed. The CDR3 spans 16 residues. In germline, CDR1 is MNHEY, CDR2 SMNVEV (reference sequence). Study-level points and caveats: Memory cells differed in TRBV-TRBJ usage, but naive CXCR3-negative and CXCR3-positive cells had similar usage. CXCR3-positive naive cells carried more hydrophobic TRB CDR3s than CXCR3-negative ones. In both naive subsets diversity was comparably high, whereas memory CD8+ cells showed much lower diversity.

What was sequenced was naive CXCR3+ CD8+ T cells from blood. The subset: CD45RO-CCR7+CD27+CD95- naive CD8+ T cells expressing CXCR3 (TNR3+). This receptor was obtained from a human donor in good health. Some clones in this sample may be carry-over from other donors' samples. The V gene is TRBV27, the J gene TRBJ1-1; checking the TCRdb D call of TRBD1 is not possible without DNA. The CDR3 loop reads CASSPLAQGGNTEAFF.